This T cell receptor beta chain was obtained from a study of esophageal squamous cell carcinoma under preoperative chemotherapy. The J segment lost 5 bases and the V segment lost 7 bases, leaving 9 bases of the junction unmatched. The CDR3 length is 15 residues. In germline, CDR1 is LNHDA, CDR2 SQIVND (reference sequence). TCRdb re-derived calls from the PCR reads in MiXCR, one entry per CDR3 protein. The sample lists roughly 32,000 distinct CDR3 sequences, under 60% seen once, with roughly 12% in the top ten. Specified time point: before preoperative PTX-NDP chemotherapy. This clonotype originated in a human donor with esophageal squamous cell carcinoma. The donor label of this sample is uncertain. Sampling took place from a patient given preoperative chemotherapy. V is TRBV19 and J is TRBJ2-4, with 9 bases matching TRBD1. Here the CDR3 reads CASTLTGGNENIQYF. DNA of the CDR3: TGTGCCAGTACCTTGACAGGGGGTAACGAAAACATTCAGTACTTC.